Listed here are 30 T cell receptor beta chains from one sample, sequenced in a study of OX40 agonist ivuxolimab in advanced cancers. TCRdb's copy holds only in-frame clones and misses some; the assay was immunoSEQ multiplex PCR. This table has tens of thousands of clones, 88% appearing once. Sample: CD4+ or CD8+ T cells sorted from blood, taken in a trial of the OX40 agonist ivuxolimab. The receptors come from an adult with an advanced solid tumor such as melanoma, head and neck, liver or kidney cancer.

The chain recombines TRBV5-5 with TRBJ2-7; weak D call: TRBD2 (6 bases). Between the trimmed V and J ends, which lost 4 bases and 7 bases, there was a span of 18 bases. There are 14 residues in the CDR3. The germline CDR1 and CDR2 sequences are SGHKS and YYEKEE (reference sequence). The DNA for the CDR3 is TGTGCCAGCAGCCACGGAATTAGCGGTGCGGAGCAGTACTTC. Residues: CASSHGISGAEQYF.

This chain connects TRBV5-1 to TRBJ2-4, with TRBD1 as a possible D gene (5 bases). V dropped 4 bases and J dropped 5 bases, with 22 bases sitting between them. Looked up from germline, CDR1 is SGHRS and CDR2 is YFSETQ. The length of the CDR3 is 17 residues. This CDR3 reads CASSNARQIFSENIQYF. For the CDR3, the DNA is TGCGCCAGCAGCAACGCGCGACAGATCTTTTCCGAAAACATTCAGTACTTC. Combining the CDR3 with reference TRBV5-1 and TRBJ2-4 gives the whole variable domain KAGVTQTPRYLIKTRGQQVTLSCSPISGHRSVSWYQQTPGQGLQFLFEYFSETQRNKGNFPGRFSGRQFSNSRSEMNVSTLELGDSALYLCASSNARQIFSENIQYFGAGTRLSVL.

Written as DNA, the CDR3 is TGTGCCAGCAGTGAAGCGCGCGCCTCCTACGAGCAGTACTTC. It is translated as CASSEARASYEQYF. This sequence joins TRBV6-9 and TRBJ2-7; D is ambiguous. The CDR3 length is 14 residues. Germline V gene lookup returns CDR1 MNHGY and CDR2 SVAAGI. V was cut by 5 bases and J by 0 bases, with 11 bases left in between.

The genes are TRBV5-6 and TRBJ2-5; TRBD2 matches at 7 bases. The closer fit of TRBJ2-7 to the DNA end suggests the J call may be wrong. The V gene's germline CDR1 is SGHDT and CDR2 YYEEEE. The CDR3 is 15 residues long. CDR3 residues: CASSFGLGVSYEQYF. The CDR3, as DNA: TGTGCCAGCAGCTTCGGACTAGGAGTATCCTACGAGCAGTACTTC.

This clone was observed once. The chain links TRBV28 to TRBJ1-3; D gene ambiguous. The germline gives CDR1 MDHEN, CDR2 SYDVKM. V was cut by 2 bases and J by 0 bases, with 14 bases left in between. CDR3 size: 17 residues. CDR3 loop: CASSLVRAGYSGNTIYF. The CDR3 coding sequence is TGTGCCAGCAGTTTAGTACGGGCCGGTTACTCTGGAAACACCATATATTTT.

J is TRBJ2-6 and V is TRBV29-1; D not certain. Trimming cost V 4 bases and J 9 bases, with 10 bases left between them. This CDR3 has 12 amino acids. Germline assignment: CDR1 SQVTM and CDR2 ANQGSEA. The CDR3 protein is CSVATDFNVLTF. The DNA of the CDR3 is TGCAGCGTTGCGACCGACTTCAACGTCCTGACTTTC.

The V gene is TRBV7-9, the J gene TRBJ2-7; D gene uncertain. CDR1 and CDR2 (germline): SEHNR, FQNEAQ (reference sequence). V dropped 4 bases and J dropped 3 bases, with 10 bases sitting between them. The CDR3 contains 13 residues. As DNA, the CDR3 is TGTGCCAGCAGCTCCTCAGCTTTCTACGAGCAGTACTTC. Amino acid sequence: CASSSSAFYEQYF.

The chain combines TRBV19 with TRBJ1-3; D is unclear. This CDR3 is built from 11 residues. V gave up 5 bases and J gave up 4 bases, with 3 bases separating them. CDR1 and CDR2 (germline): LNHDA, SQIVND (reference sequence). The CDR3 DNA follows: TGTGCCAGTAGTCTGGGAAACACCATATATTTT. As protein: CASSLGNTIYF. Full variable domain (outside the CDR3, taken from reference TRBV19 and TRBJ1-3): DGGITQSPKYLFRKEGQNVTLSCEQNLNHDAMYWYRQDPGQGLRLIYYSQIVNDFQKGDIAEGYSVSREKKESFPLTVTSAQKNPTAFYLCASSLGNTIYFGEGSWLTVV.

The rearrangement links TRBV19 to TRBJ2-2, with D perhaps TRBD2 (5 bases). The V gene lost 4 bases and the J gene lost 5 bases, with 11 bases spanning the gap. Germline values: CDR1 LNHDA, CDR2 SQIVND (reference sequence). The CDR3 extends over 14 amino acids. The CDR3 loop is CASSTKRSTGELFF. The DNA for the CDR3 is TGTGCCAGTAGTACGAAGCGGTCAACCGGGGAGCTGTTTTTT. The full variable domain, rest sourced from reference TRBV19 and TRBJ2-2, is DGGITQSPKYLFRKEGQNVTLSCEQNLNHDAMYWYRQDPGQGLRLIYYSQIVNDFQKGDIAEGYSVSREKKESFPLTVTSAQKNPTAFYLCASSTKRSTGELFFGEGSRLTVL.

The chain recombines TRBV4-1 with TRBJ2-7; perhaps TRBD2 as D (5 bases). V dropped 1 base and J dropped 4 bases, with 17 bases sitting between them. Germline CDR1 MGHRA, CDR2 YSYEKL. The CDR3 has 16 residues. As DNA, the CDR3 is TGCGCCAGCAGCCAAGCGGGTTGGGCGGGCTTGTACGAGCAGTACTTC. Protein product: CASSQAGWAGLYEQYF.

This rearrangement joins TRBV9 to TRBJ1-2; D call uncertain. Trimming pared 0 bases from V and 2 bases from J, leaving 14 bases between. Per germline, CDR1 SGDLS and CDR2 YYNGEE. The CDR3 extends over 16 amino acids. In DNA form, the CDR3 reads TGTGCCAGCAGCGTAGCTTCGGCCAGCGCGAACTATGGCTACACCTTC. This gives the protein CASSVASASANYGYTF. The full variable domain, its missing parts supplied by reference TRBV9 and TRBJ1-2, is DSGVTQTPKHLITATGQRVTLRCSPRSGDLSVYWYQQSLDQGLQFLIQYYNGEERAKGNILERFSAQQFPDLHSELNLSSLELGDSALYFCASSVASASANYGYTFGSGTRLTVV.

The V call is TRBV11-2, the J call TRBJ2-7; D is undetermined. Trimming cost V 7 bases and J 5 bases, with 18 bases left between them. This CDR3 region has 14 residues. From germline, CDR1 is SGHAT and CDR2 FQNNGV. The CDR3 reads CASTSEWAPNEQYF. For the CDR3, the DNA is TGTGCCAGCACCTCGGAGTGGGCCCCCAACGAGCAGTACTTC. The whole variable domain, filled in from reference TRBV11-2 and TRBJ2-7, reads EAGVAQSPRYKIIEKRQSVAFWCNPISGHATLYWYQQILGQGPKLLIQFQNNGVVDDSQLPKDRFSAERLKGVDSTLKIQPAKLEDSAVYLCASTSEWAPNEQYFGPGTRLTVT.

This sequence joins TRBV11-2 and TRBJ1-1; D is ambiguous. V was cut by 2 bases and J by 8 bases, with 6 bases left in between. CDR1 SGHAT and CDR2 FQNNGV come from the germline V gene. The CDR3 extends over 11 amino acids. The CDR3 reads CASSLSPEAFF. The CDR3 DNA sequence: TGTGCCAGCAGCTTATCTCCGGAAGCTTTCTTT.

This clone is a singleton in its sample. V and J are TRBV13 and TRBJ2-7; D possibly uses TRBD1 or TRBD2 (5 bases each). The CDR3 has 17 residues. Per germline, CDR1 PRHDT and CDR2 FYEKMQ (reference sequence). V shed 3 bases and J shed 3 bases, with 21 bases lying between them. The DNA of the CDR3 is TGTGCCAGCAGCTTTCCCACCGACAGCCACGGGGACTACGAGCAGTACTTC. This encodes CASSFPTDSHGDYEQYF.

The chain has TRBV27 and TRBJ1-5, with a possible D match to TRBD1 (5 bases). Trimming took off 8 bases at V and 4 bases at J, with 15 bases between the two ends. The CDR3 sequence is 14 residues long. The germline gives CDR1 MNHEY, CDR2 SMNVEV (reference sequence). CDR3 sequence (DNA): TGTGCCAGCGCACCGGGGCTTCGGAATCAGCCCCAGCATTTT. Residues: CASAPGLRNQPQHF.

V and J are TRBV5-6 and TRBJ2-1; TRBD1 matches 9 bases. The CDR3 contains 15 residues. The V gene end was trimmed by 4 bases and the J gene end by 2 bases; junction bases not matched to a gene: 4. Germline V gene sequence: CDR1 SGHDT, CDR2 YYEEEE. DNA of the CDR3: TGTGCCAGCAGCGACAGGGGGTGGGCCTACAATGAGCAGTTCTTC. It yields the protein CASSDRGWAYNEQFF.

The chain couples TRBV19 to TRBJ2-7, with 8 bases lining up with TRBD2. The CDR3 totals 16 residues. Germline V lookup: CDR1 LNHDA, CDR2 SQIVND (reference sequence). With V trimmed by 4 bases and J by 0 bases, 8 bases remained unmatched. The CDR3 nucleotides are TGTGCCAGTAGTACGAAACTAGCGGTGATCTCCTACGAGCAGTACTTC. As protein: CASSTKLAVISYEQYF.

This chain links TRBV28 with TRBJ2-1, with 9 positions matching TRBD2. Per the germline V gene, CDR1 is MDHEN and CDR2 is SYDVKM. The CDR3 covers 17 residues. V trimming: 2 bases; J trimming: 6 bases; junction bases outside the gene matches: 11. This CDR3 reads CASSLMRAGGLLNEQFF. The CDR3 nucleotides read TGTGCCAGCAGTTTAATGCGAGCGGGAGGACTCCTCAATGAGCAGTTCTTC.

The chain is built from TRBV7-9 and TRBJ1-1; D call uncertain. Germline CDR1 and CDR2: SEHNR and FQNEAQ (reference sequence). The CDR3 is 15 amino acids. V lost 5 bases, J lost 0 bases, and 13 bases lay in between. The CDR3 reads CASSDVDRMNTEAFF. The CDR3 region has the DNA TGTGCCAGCAGCGACGTGGACCGGATGAACACTGAAGCTTTCTTT.

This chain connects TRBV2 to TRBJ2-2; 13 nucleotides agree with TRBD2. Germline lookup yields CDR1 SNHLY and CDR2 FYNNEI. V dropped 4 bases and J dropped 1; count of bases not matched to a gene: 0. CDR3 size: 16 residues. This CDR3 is CASSGLAGGNTGELFF. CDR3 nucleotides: TGTGCCAGCAGTGGACTAGCGGGAGGGAACACCGGGGAGCTGTTTTTT.

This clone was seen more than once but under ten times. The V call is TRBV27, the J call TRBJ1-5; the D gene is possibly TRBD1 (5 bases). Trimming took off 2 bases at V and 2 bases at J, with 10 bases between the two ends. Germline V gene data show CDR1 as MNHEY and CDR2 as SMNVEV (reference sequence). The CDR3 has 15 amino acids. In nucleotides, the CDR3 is TGTGCCAGCAGTTTAGGCCAGGGCGGCAATCAGCCCCAGCATTTT. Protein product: CASSLGQGGNQPQHF.

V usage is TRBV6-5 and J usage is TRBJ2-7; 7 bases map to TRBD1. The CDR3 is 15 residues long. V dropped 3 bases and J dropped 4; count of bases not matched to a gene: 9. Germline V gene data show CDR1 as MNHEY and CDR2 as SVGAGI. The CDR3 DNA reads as TGTGCCAGCAGTTATCACGACAGGGCAGGTTACGAGCAGTACTTC. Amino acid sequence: CASSYHDRAGYEQYF.

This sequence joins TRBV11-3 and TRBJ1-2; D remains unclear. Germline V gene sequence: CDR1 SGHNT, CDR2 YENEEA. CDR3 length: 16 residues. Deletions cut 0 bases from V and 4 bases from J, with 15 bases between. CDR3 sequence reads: CASSLDLGIGRYGYTF. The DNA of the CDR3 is TGTGCCAGCAGCTTAGATCTTGGCATTGGACGCTATGGCTACACCTTC.

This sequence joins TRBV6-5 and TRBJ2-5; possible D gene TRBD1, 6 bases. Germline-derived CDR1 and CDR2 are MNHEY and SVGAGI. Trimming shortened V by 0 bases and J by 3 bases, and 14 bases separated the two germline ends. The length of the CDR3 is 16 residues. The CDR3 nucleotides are TGTGCCAGCAGTTACTCGTCTACAGGGATGGAAGAGACCCAGTACTTC. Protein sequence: CASSYSSTGMEETQYF.

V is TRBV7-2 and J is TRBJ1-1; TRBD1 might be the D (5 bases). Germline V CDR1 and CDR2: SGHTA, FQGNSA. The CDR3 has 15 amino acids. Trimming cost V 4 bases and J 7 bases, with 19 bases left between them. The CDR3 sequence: CASSSLIRGGGEAFF. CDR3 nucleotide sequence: TGTGCCAGCAGCTCCCTTATAAGGGGCGGGGGTGAAGCTTTCTTT.

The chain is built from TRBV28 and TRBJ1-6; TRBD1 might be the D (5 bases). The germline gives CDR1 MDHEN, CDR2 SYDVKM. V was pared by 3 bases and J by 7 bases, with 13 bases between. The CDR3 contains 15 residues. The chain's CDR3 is CASSFRGTQNSPLHF. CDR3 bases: TGTGCCAGCAGTTTTCGGGGGACCCAGAATTCACCCCTCCACTTT.

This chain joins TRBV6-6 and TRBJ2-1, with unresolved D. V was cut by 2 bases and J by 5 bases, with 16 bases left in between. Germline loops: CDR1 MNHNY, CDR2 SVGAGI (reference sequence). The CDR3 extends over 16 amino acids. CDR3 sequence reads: CASSYPGRGENNEQFF. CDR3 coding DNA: TGTGCCAGCAGTTACCCTGGACGAGGAGAAAACAATGAGCAGTTCTTC.

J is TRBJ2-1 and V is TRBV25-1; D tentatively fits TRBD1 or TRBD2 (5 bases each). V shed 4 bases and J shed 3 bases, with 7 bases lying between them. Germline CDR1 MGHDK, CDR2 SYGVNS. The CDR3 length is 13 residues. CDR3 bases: TGTGCCAGCAGTGGGGGGTACTACAATGAGCAGTTCTTC. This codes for CASSGGYYNEQFF.

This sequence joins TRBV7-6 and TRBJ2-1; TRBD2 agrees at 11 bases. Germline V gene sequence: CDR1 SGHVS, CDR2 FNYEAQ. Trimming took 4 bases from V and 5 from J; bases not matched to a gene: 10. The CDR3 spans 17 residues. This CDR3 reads CASSSQLAGVFHNEQFF. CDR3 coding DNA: TGTGCCAGCAGCTCTCAACTAGCGGGAGTATTCCACAATGAGCAGTTCTTC.

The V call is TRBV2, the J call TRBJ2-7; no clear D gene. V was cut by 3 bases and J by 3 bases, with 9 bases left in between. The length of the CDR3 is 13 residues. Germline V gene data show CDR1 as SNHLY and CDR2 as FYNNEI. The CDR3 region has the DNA TGTGCCAGCAGTGAGGGCAGAAACTACGAGCAGTACTTC. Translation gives CASSEGRNYEQYF.